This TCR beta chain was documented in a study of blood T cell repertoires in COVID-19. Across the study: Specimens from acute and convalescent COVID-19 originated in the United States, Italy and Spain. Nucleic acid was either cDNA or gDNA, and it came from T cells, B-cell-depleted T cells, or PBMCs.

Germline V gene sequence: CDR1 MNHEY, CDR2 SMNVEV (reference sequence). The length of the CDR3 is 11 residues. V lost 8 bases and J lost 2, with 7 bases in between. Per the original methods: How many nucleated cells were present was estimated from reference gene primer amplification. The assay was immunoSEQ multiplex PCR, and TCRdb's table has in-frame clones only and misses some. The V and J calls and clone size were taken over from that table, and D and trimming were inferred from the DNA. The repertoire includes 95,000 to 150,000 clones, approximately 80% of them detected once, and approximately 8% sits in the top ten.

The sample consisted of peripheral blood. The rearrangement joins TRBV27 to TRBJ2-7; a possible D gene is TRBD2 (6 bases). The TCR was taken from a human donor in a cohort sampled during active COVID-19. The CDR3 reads CASGLTYEQYF. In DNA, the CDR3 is TGTGCCAGCGGACTAACCTACGAGCAGTACTTC.